This T cell receptor (beta chain) was recovered during a study of T cell changes during pregnancy in multiple sclerosis. TCRdb's copy holds only in-frame clones and misses some; the assay was immunoSEQ multiplex PCR. Of 35,000 to 45,000 clones in the sample, approximately 90% were seen once. The trim removed 6 bases at V and 2 bases at J, leaving 1 base unmatched. CDR1 MNHNS and CDR2 SASEGT come from the germline V gene. The CDR3 runs to 14 residues. This clone occurred once. The receptor was isolated from a female donor with multiple sclerosis, enrolled in a pregnancy study. The gene calls are TRBV6-1 and TRBJ2-3, with 11 bases that match TRBD2. This sample comprised CD4+ T cells from peripheral blood mononuclear cells, obtained in the third trimester of pregnancy. CDR3 in amino acids: CASRTSGNTDTQYF. The CDR3 nucleotides read TGTGCCAGCAGGACTAGCGGGAACACAGATACGCAGTATTTT.